The clone carrying this TCR beta chain was recorded only once. The data are from a study of blood T cell repertoires in COVID-19. Study background: Acute and convalescent COVID-19 samples came from the United States, Italy and Spain. T cells, B-cell-depleted T cells, or PBMCs provided the cDNA or gDNA that served as material.

The CDR3 loop spans 15 amino acids. Germline loops: CDR1 SEHNR, CDR2 FQNEAQ (reference sequence). V gave up 3 bases and J gave up 4 bases; unmatched junction bases: 7. Sequencing used immunoSEQ multiplex PCR; TCRdb keeps in-frame clones, though not all of them. The table includes approximately 230,000 clones, more than 75% detected once. Clinical histories supplied by participants themselves formed the basis of cohort assignment. Cohort 3 donors counted as recovered after two negative PCRs, clearance, or resolved symptoms. The sequenced sample was PBMCs or T cells enriched from blood (not recorded which). This chain uses TRBV7-9 with TRBJ2-3; 7 bases match TRBD2. The sequence came from a middle-aged man who had recovered from COVID-19. The CDR3 loop reads CASSLGRAVPDTQYF. CDR3 bases: TGTGCCAGCAGCTTGGGGAGGGCCGTCCCAGATACGCAGTATTTT.